This is a list of T cell receptor beta chains from one sample in a study of T cell repertoires in cytomegalovirus infection. TCRdb fed the reads into MiXCR, producing one record per CDR3 protein. The profile covers roughly 120,000 distinct CDR3 sequences, with roughly 31% appearing a single time and 41% taken by the ten largest. These receptors are not linked to any known antigen. The sequenced sample was CD8+ T cells from cultured PBMCs, obtained from culture after CMV antigen stimulation. The receptors shown here come from a human donor in good health (CMV status not recorded). Some clones in this sample may be carry-over from other donors' samples. The conserved cysteine and the conserved F or W are not part of the CDR3 here.

v_call cdr3_aa
TRBV7-9 ASGPRDRDGYT
TRBV19 ASSIDPLRYEFNSNQPQH
TRBV4-3 ASSQDSANTEAF
TRBV6-2/TRBV6-3 ASSYTISGELF
TRBV7-9 ASSLAGTGGPGNYGYT
TRBV2 ATTGRDGETQY
TRBV19 ASSTAGLGGDFDYGYT
TRBV4-3 ASSQGRGVQGPLDEQY
TRBV7-4 ASSLGASGDPFRETQY
TRBV7-6 ASSYSAGGADNEQF
TRBV12-3/TRBV12-4 ASTQITAGYGYT
TRBV7-8 ASSLVAGEETQY
TRBV27 ASSLSDRGNTEAF
TRBV6-2/TRBV6-3 ASSYSIGIGYT
TRBV19 ASSMGAYGNQPQH
TRBV27 ASSGGDRGFHEQY
TRBV7-6 ASSLGGGKSTDTQY
TRBV24-1 ATSDLTDGGYT
TRBV5-4 ASSLGGNTEAF
TRBV12-3/TRBV12-4 ASSPTSTDTQY
TRBV11-2 ASSLVTATYEQY
TRBV11-1 ASSFSGGVEAF
TRBV7-2 ASSFTSGGVDEQY
TRBV6-8 ASSYSSSGYT
TRBV12-3/TRBV12-4 ASSGYGTGLSKNIQY
TRBV4-1 ASSRASLSRTEAF
TRBV20-1 SARDRRLEGSSEQF
TRBV7-9 ASSGAGRRGSYEQY
TRBV4-3 ASSQISGTGVGPGNTIY
TRBV6-2/TRBV6-3 ASSPDRGRRTEAF
TRBV11-1 ASSTGWQTANLNTEAF
TRBV5-1 ASSAERDSRPDTQY
TRBV6-6 ASSSGANVLT
TRBV19 ASSINRQGVVNTEAF
TRBV14 ASSLQGYEQF
TRBV4-1 ASSTLQGAKNIQY